This paragraph reports one T cell receptor beta chain. Germline V gives CDR1 SGHRS, CDR2 YFSETQ. CDR3 length: 17 residues. Trimming at V came to 4 bases and at J to 0 bases, leaving 11 bases not matched to a gene. This record comes from a study of blood T cell repertoires in COVID-19. In the study's own analysis: Nucleated cell counts were estimated from reference gene primer amplification. This table comes from immunoSEQ multiplex PCR, and its TCRdb copy is limited to in-frame clones, with some not included. That table gives V, J and clone size, and the DNA gave D and trimming. The sample shows 120,000 or so clones, 87% of them seen only once.

This TCR derives from a human donor in a cohort sampled during active COVID-19. Sequenced material: peripheral blood. The chain links TRBV5-1 to TRBJ1-2; TRBD1 matches at 8 bases. The CDR3 spells CASSPIGQGGANYGYTF. The CDR3 nucleotides read TGCGCCAGCAGCCCCATTGGACAGGGTGGGGCTAACTATGGCTACACCTTC.